This T cell receptor (beta chain) is drawn from a study of post-analysis software for immune sequencing data. Study-level results: Relative to controls, patients had five TRBV segments at higher frequency, with TRBV5-6, TRBV5-1 and TRBV20-1 among these.

About this clonotype: Antigen: not known.

Looked up from germline, CDR1 is SGHRS and CDR2 is YFSETQ. This CDR3 has 14 residues. TCR beta cDNA libraries included unique molecular identifiers. Via MiXCR, TCRdb re-called the PCR reads, giving one row per CDR3 protein. Of a few hundred thousand distinct CDR3 sequences listed, approximately 42% are singletons. This clonotype was sampled from a girl aged 2-10 years with multiple sclerosis. This chain connects TRBV5-1 to TRBJ2-7, with 8 bases fitting TRBD1. TRBJ2-5 explains the end of the DNA better; the J call may be wrong. The specimen sequenced was blood. CDR3 sequence (DNA): TGCGCCAGCAGCTGGGAAGGACAGGGAGAGACCCAGTACTTC. Amino acids: CASSWEGQGETQYF.